Each of the 9 T cell receptor beta chains below was sequenced from the same sample in a study of OX40 agonist ivuxolimab in advanced cancers. Generated by immunoSEQ multiplex PCR, the TCRdb table keeps only in-frame clones and is missing some. Among 40,000 to 50,000 clones listed, around nine tenths were seen once. The starting material was CD4+ or CD8+ T cells sorted from blood, obtained in a trial of the OX40 agonist ivuxolimab. These receptors were taken from an adult with an advanced solid tumor such as melanoma, head and neck, liver or kidney cancer.

This chain connects TRBV9 to TRBJ2-3; D gene uncertain. CDR3 length: 14 residues. Germline V CDR1 and CDR2: SGDLS, YYNGEE. Trimming cost V 0 bases and J 0 bases, with 5 bases left between them. The CDR3 DNA reads as TGTGCCAGCAGCGTAGATAGGAGCACAGATACGCAGTATTTT. Translation: CASSVDRSTDTQYF.

In nucleotides, the CDR3 is TGCGCCAGCTCTGGGGGCAGCTACCGAGAGACCCAGTACTTC. Amino acid sequence: CASSGGSYRETQYF. The V and J genes are TRBV10-2 and TRBJ2-5; D may be TRBD1 (6 bases). V dropped 8 bases and J dropped 4 bases, with 17 bases sitting between them. The germline V gene has CDR1 WSHSY and CDR2 SAAADI. The CDR3 totals 14 residues.

The chain is built from TRBV29-1 and TRBJ2-7, with D possibly being TRBD1 (5 bases). Germline loops: CDR1 SQVTM, CDR2 ANQGSEA. The CDR3 consists of 15 residues. V shed 7 bases and J shed 4 bases, with 23 bases lying between them. This CDR3 reads CSARGAGIYNYEQYF. In DNA, the CDR3 is TGCAGCGCCCGTGGGGCAGGTATATACAATTACGAGCAGTACTTC.

This clone was seen a single time. This chain connects TRBV28 to TRBJ2-1; TRBD1 agrees at 7 bases. In germline, CDR1 is MDHEN, CDR2 SYDVKM. Trimming cost V 2 bases and J 2 bases; bases outside gene matches: 3. The CDR3 consists of 15 residues. The CDR3 loop is CASSLPQGAYNEQFF. DNA for the CDR3: TGTGCCAGCAGTTTACCCCAGGGGGCCTACAATGAGCAGTTCTTC.

The table lists this clone with a count of one. The V gene is TRBV7-9, the J gene TRBJ1-1; tentatively, D is TRBD1 (6 bases). The CDR3 is 16 amino acids. Deletions cut 1 base from V and 5 bases from J, with 17 bases between. CDR1 and CDR2 from the germline V gene are SEHNR and FQNEAQ (reference sequence). The CDR3 nucleotides read TGTGCCAGCAGCTTAGGGTCCGGGGGGCTTAGAACTGAAGCTTTCTTT. Protein sequence: CASSLGSGGLRTEAFF.

The V and J genes are TRBV27 and TRBJ2-3; D uncertain. Trimming took off 5 bases at V and 0 bases at J, with 21 bases between the two ends. CDR1 and CDR2 from the germline V gene are MNHEY and SMNVEV (reference sequence). The CDR3 spans 18 residues. CDR3 residues: CASSIRGWAAPSTDTQYF. CDR3 bases: TGTGCCAGCAGTATCCGAGGTTGGGCTGCACCTAGCACAGATACGCAGTATTTT.

The chain is built from TRBV4-1 and TRBJ2-1; 9 bases line up with TRBD2. V lost 3 bases to trimming and J lost 5 bases; unmatched junction nucleotides: 11. The germline gives CDR1 MGHRA, CDR2 YSYEKL. The CDR3 length is 17 residues. CDR3: CASSQFPEREVNNEQFF. The DNA of the CDR3 is TGCGCCAGCAGCCAGTTCCCCGAGCGGGAGGTTAACAATGAGCAGTTCTTC.

CDR3 protein: CASSKAPSGDNEQFF. Here the CDR3 DNA reads TGTGCCAGCAGCAAAGCCCCTAGCGGGGACAATGAGCAGTTCTTC. The chain is built from TRBV21-1 and TRBJ2-1; TRBD2 is taken as the D call from the table, unchecked against the DNA. TRBV21-1 is described as a pseudogene. The CDR3 covers 15 residues.

This chain joins TRBV27 and TRBJ2-6; 7 bases map to TRBD1. V lost 6 bases to trimming and J lost 4 bases; unmatched junction nucleotides: 6. CDR3 length equals 15 residues. In germline, CDR1 is MNHEY, CDR2 SMNVEV (reference sequence). CDR3 sequence (DNA): TGTGCCAGCAGAGACAGGGTGCGGGGGGCCAACGTCCTGACTTTC. It specifies CASRDRVRGANVLTF.